This T cell receptor (beta chain) is drawn from a study of CD8 T cells in Susac syndrome. Random hexamers were used to reverse transcribe the RNA input (0.5 to 1 ug). Multiplex immunoSEQ PCR targeted 54 Vbeta and 13 Jbeta TCR beta segments. A single record per CDR3 protein comes from TCRdb applying MiXCR to the immunoSEQ multiplex PCR reads. Of roughly 330,000 distinct CDR3 sequences listed, about 91% are singletons. Negative isolation was used for CD8+ and CD4+ T cells and FACS enrichment for TEMRA cells. From germline, CDR1 is LGHDT and CDR2 YNNKEL (reference sequence). CDR3 size: 14 residues. V lost 0 bases to trimming and J lost 3 bases, with 8 bases between them.

Sequencing input: CD4+ T cells from PBMCs. This chain joins TRBV3-1 and TRBJ1-2; D is uncertain. The TCR was taken from a human donor with multiple sclerosis. The DNA of the CDR3 is TGTGCCAGCAGCCAAGATAGTAGGCACTATGGCTACACCTTC. Amino acids: CASSQDSRHYGYTF.